Given below is one T cell receptor (beta chain) in context. Its antigen is unidentified. These data belong to a study of cytomegalovirus exposure and HLA in healthy donors. The wider study: In a previous analysis, more than 90 million unique TCR beta sequences were found from roughly 200 million T cells. Broader study findings: Reported findings show TCR beta sequences accurately forecast HLA-A and HLA-B alleles in most subjects. Using a false discovery rate of 0.05, a later analysis showed that fewer than 20,000 TCR beta sequences were associated with HLA alleles.

Healthy bone marrow donors formed the donor group. The primer mix had 60 Vbeta and 13 Jbeta primers. Produced via immunoSEQ multiplex PCR; TCRdb's table is partial and in-frame only. With 150,000 to 200,000 clones in the sample, the ten largest clones hold 1.3%. The TCR originated in a woman between 55 and 75 years old in good health and CMV-seronegative. The sample was PBMCs.

The CDR3 DNA reads as TGTGCCAGCAGCTTCCGAGACAGGCACACCTACGAGCAGTACTTC. It codes for CASSFRDRHTYEQYF. The V and J genes are TRBV7-9 and TRBJ2-7, with D possibly being TRBD1 (6 bases). The ends were cut back, 3 bases at V and 2 bases at J, with 14 bases in the middle. The CDR3 contains 15 residues. Germline CDR1 is SEHNR and CDR2 is FQNEAQ (reference sequence).